The 2 T cell receptor beta chains in this list originate from one sample, sequenced in a study of cytomegalovirus exposure and HLA in healthy donors. Data came from immunoSEQ multiplex PCR; TCRdb stores just in-frame clones and leaves some out. The sample lists fewer than 100,000 clones, roughly 88% occurring once. Sequencing used PBMCs. The source is a man aged 25 to 40 in good health and CMV-seronegative.

The CDR3 spells CASSSQGSGTEAFF. The DNA of the CDR3 is TGTGCCAGCAGCTCACAGGGGAGTGGCACTGAAGCTTTCTTT. The gene calls are TRBV11-2 and TRBJ1-1, with 7 bases identical to TRBD1. Per germline, CDR1 SGHAT and CDR2 FQNNGV. V lost 4 bases, J lost 4 bases, and 6 bases stayed unmatched. CDR3 length: 14 amino acids.

The chain carries TRBV19 and TRBJ2-3, with D perhaps TRBD1 (5 bases). CDR1 is LNHDA, CDR2 SQIVND, per germline (reference sequence). The CDR3 extends over 14 amino acids. V lost 2 bases and J 4 bases, leaving 10 bases between the germline ends. CDR3 DNA sequence: TGTGCCAGTAGTATACAGGGTATCCCAGATACGCAGTATTTT. Translating gives CASSIQGIPDTQYF.